A single sample is the source of the 17 T cell receptor beta chains below, sequenced in a study of T cell clonality in common variable immunodeficiency. The method was immunoSEQ multiplex PCR; TCRdb's version includes in-frame clones alone and lacks a portion of them. Listed for the sample are roughly 60,000 clones, none seen a single time. The material sequenced was peripheral blood mononuclear cells. Source of these receptors: a person aged 18 to 70 in good health.

This clone showed up many times. The CDR3 end lies 3 residues beyond the end of the read and is filled in from the germline J gene. J is TRBJ1-1 and V is TRBV28; 10 bases are a match to TRBD1. The length of the CDR3 is 15 residues. CDR1 and CDR2 from the germline V gene are MDHEN and SYDVKM. V shed 2 bases, J shed 6 bases, and the junction held 6 bases outside the gene matches. The CDR3 spells CASSLGTGENPEAFF. The sequenced part of the CDR3 DNA is TGTGCCAGCAGTTTAGGGACAGGGGAGAATCCTGAA. Complete variable domain (other parts from reference TRBV28 and TRBJ1-1): DVKVTQSSRYLVKRTGEKVFLECVQDMDHENMFWYRQDPGLGLRLIYFSYDVKMKEKGDIPEGYSVSREKKERFSLILESASTNQTSMYLCASSLGTGENPEAFFGQGTRLTVV.

CDR3 bases read: TGCGCCAGCAGTGAGTCGAACAGGGAAGAGACC. The encoded protein is CASSESNREET. The entire CDR3 protein reads CASSESNREETQYF. This sequence joins TRBV10-2 and TRBJ2-5, with D tentatively TRBD1 (6 bases). The DNA ends 3 residues before the CDR3 does, and the rest of the CDR3 is filled in from the germline J gene. Germline V gene lookup returns CDR1 WSHSY and CDR2 SAAADI. With 0 bases removed from V and 3 bases from J, the gap between germline ends came to 8 bases. CDR3 size: 14 residues.

A few counts support this clone. One end of the junction is discordant with germline, which a read error may explain. The read ends 3 residues shy of where the CDR3 ends; the end is completed using the germline J gene. The rearrangement joins TRBV6-2 or TRBV6-3 to TRBJ2-7; 7 bases line up with TRBD2. The CDR3 has 15 residues. CDR1 is MNHEY, CDR2 SVGEGT, per germline. This CDR3 is CAGSYGREYYHEQYF. The sequenced CDR3 bases are TGTGCCGGCAGTTACGGGCGGGAGTATTACCACGAG.

A note on this clone: The CDR3 extends 3 residues past the end of the read, so its final part is completed from the germline J gene. V and J are TRBV7-2 and TRBJ2-4; D might be TRBD1 (5 bases). This CDR3 comprises 12 residues. Germline CDR1 SGHTA, CDR2 FQGNSA. The CDR3 sequence: CASSYRTNGQYF. CDR3 DNA (partial): TGTGCCAGCAGCTATCGGACAAATGGT. Using reference TRBV7-2 and TRBJ2-4 for the parts outside the CDR3, the full variable domain is GAGVSQSPSNKVTEKGKDVELRCDPISGHTALYWYRQSLGQGLEFLIYFQGNSAPDKSGLPSDRFSAERTGGSVSTLTIQRTQQEDSAVYLCASSYRTNGQYFGAGTRLSVL.

This clone was observed at least ten times. The CDR3 end is not reached by the read, which stops 3 residues before it; the germline J gene fills it in. The genes are TRBV30 and TRBJ1-5, with D uncertain. Germline V CDR1 and CDR2: GTSNPN, SVGIG (reference sequence). The CDR3 has 12 amino acids. V lost 2 bases and J lost 4, with 6 bases in between. Incomplete CDR3 DNA: TGTGCCTGGAGTCCCCCGAATCAGCCC. Its protein product is CAWSPPNQP. The full CDR3 reads CAWSPPNQPQHF.

In its sample, this clone was seen many times. Read data end 3 residues before the CDR3 end; the end is taken from the germline J gene. The V and J genes are TRBV28 and TRBJ2-5; D might be TRBD2 (5 bases). Germline V gene data show CDR1 as MDHEN and CDR2 as SYDVKM. The CDR3 has 15 residues. V lost 4 bases and J 2 bases, leaving 14 bases between the germline ends. The DNA read from the CDR3 is TGTGCCAGCAGTTCGATCGGGGTGGGGCAAGAGACC. Residues: CASSSIGVGQET. The whole CDR3 reads CASSSIGVGQETQYF.

This clone showed up many times. Incomplete CDR3 DNA: TGTGCCAGCAGTTACGACAGGGAGCCCTACGAG. Translating gives CASSYDREPYE. The whole CDR3 region reads CASSYDREPYEQYF. The chain joins TRBV6-2 or TRBV6-3 to TRBJ2-7; 7 bases are a match to TRBD1. The read gets to within 3 residues of the CDR3 end, and the germline J gene fills in the rest. With 2 bases clipped from V and 2 bases from J, the junction kept 3 bases outside the gene matches. This CDR3 has 14 amino acids. Germline CDR1 MNHEY, CDR2 SVGEGT.

This clone was seen many times. The CDR3 is cut off 3 residues early in the read; its end comes from the germline J gene. This chain uses TRBV4-1 with TRBJ2-7; 14 bases match TRBD2. CDR1 and CDR2 from the germline V gene are MGHRA and YSYEKL. There are 15 residues in the CDR3. V was clipped by 6 bases and J by 5 bases; unmatched bases: 6. The chain's CDR3 is CASSPGTSGSHEQYF. Partial CDR3 DNA: TGCGCCAGCAGTCCCGGGACTAGCGGGAGTCACGAG.

The table lists this clone with many counts. The read ends 3 residues early relative to the CDR3; the germline J gene fills the gap. This chain joins TRBV7-2 and TRBJ2-5, with D maybe TRBD2 (6 bases). The CDR3 is 14 amino acids. V shed 2 bases and J shed 3 bases, with 10 bases lying between them. In germline, CDR1 is SGHTA, CDR2 FQGNSA. The CDR3 loop reads CASSLIQREETQYF. CDR3 DNA (partial): TGTGCCAGCAGCTTAATCCAGCGGGAAGAGACC. The whole variable domain, filled in from reference TRBV7-2 and TRBJ2-5, reads GAGVSQSPSNKVTEKGKDVELRCDPISGHTALYWYRQSLGQGLEFLIYFQGNSAPDKSGLPSDRFSAERTGGSVSTLTIQRTQQEDSAVYLCASSLIQREETQYFGPGTRLLVL.

For this clone: The read gets to within 3 residues of the CDR3 end, and the germline J gene fills in the rest. This rearrangement joins TRBV10-2 to TRBJ1-2, with D possibly matching TRBD1 (5 bases). Germline loops: CDR1 WSHSY, CDR2 SAAADI. The CDR3 contains 12 residues. V gave up 7 bases and J gave up 6 bases, with 12 bases separating them. Incomplete CDR3 DNA: TGCGCCAGCAACGGGGGTGTCGATGGC. Its translation is CASNGGVDG. The whole CDR3 reads CASNGGVDGYTF.

This clone has ten or more counts. Read data end 3 residues before the CDR3 end; the end is taken from the germline J gene. The V and J genes are TRBV20-1 and TRBJ2-6; D is ambiguous. This CDR3 comprises 14 residues. Trimming removed 6 bases at V and 2 bases at J, with 11 bases between. Per germline, CDR1 DFQATT and CDR2 SNEGSKA (reference sequence). CDR3 protein: CSAIDNPGANVLTF. The sequenced CDR3 bases are TGCAGTGCAATCGACAACCCTGGGGCCAACGTC.

This clone was counted a few times. The CDR3 is cut off 3 residues early in the read; its end comes from the germline J gene. J is TRBJ2-1 and V is TRBV5-4; no firm D call. V was pared by 6 bases and J by 0 bases, with 10 bases between. This CDR3 contains 14 residues. The germline V gene encodes CDR1 SGHNT and CDR2 YYREEE (reference sequence). The CDR3 loop reads CASTPGSSYNEQFF. Partial CDR3 DNA: TGTGCCAGCACCCCGGGTAGCTCCTACAATGAG.

This clone was detected many times. The CDR3 sequence is CSARPLEREGLFGETQYF. Partial CDR3 DNA: TGCAGTGCTAGACCCCTGGAGCGGGAGGGCCTATTCGGAGAGACC. V gene TRBV20-1 combines with J gene TRBJ2-5, with 10 bases identical to TRBD2. The read ends 3 residues early relative to the CDR3; the germline J gene fills the gap. V lost 2 bases and J lost 4; bases outside the gene matches: 16. Per germline, CDR1 DFQATT and CDR2 SNEGSKA (reference sequence). The CDR3 loop spans 18 amino acids.

This clone was detected ten times or more. Sequencing ends 3 residues short of the CDR3 end; the germline J gene provides the rest. The J gene is TRBJ2-7, the V gene TRBV11-2; 11 positions agree with TRBD2. CDR3 length: 15 residues. Germline values: CDR1 SGHAT, CDR2 FQNNGV. Trimming cost V 1 base and J 5 bases; bases outside gene matches: 4. CDR3 sequence reads: CASSLGSLAGDEQYF. The DNA read from the CDR3 is TGTGCCAGCAGCTTAGGGTCACTAGCGGGAGACGAG.

This clone was picked up many times. The observed sequence ends 3 residues before the CDR3 terminus, with the missing tail filled in from the germline J gene. The rearrangement uses TRBV14 and TRBJ2-5, with D unresolved. CDR1 and CDR2 from the germline V gene are SGHDN and FVKESK. The CDR3 has 14 amino acids. V was trimmed by 2 bases and J by 1 base, leaving 8 bases between them. CDR3 loop: CASSQSYSQETQYF. Incomplete CDR3 DNA: TGTGCCAGCAGCCAATCTTATTCCCAAGAGACC. The variable domain in full, with the rest retrieved from reference TRBV14 and TRBJ2-5, is EAGVTQFPSHSVIEKGQTVTLRCDPISGHDNLYWYRRVMGKEIKFLLHFVKESKQDESGMPNNRFLAERTGGTYSTLKVQPAELEDSGVYFCASSQSYSQETQYFGPGTRLLVL.

This clone was recorded at least ten times. The sequence runs out 3 residues before the end of the CDR3; the remainder is reconstructed from the germline J gene. V gene TRBV13 combines with J gene TRBJ2-3; no reliable D call. V lost 3 bases, J lost 3 bases, and 13 bases lay in between. Germline V lookup: CDR1 PRHDT, CDR2 FYEKMQ (reference sequence). The CDR3 consists of 15 residues. The part of the CDR3 DNA that was read is TGTGCCAGCAGCTTTCCGGGTGGAACGACAGATACG. It codes for CASSFPGGTTDT. The whole CDR3 region reads CASSFPGGTTDTQYF.

This clone was recorded many times. CDR3 sequence: CSATNNEQFF. Partial CDR3 DNA: TGCAGTGCTACCAACAATGAG. The chain combines TRBV20-1 with TRBJ2-1; no definite D call. The read ends 3 residues shy of where the CDR3 ends; the end is completed using the germline J gene. Per germline, CDR1 DFQATT and CDR2 SNEGSKA (reference sequence). Trimming left V 4 bases short and J 5 bases short, with 3 bases between. The CDR3 runs to 10 residues.